This T cell receptor beta chain was identified during a study of neurological immune-mediated disorders. This CDR3 has 12 amino acids. V was clipped by 4 bases and J by 2 bases, with 7 bases between them. Germline V gives CDR1 SGHRS, CDR2 YFSETQ. TCRdb ran MiXCR on the 5' RACE reads and lists one entry per CDR3 protein. The sample carries about 33,000 distinct CDR3 sequences, about 1.6% recorded once. This clonotype was counted at least ten times. This receptor was taken from a woman aged 25 to 39 with multiple sclerosis. The V call is TRBV5-1, the J call TRBJ2-7; D gene uncertain. The material sequenced was PBMCs. The CDR3 sequence: CASSPDTYEQYF. In DNA form, the CDR3 reads TGCGCCAGCAGCCCTGATACCTACGAGCAGTACTTC.